This T cell receptor beta chain comes out of a study of blood T cell repertoires in COVID-19. Whole-study context: Both acute and convalescent COVID-19 samples were obtained from the United States, Italy and Spain. PBMCs, B-cell-depleted T cells, or T cells were the source of the cDNA or gDNA that made up the material.

Germline lookup yields CDR1 SQVTM and CDR2 ANQGSEA. The CDR3 extends over 13 amino acids. The trim removed 6 bases at V and 6 bases at J, leaving 8 bases unmatched. Original data processing: Estimated nucleated cell counts came from reference gene primer amplification. Libraries were prepared by immunoSEQ multiplex PCR; TCRdb keeps only in-frame clonotypes and omits some of them. V, J and clone size derive from that table, while D and trimming were established from the DNA sequence. The table records some 30,000 clones, 87% of them present only once. The V gene is TRBV29-1, the J gene TRBJ1-1; 9 nucleotides agree with TRBD1. This receptor was taken from a man aged 50-60 years with active or convalescent COVID-19. Sequencing was performed on peripheral blood. The CDR3 nucleotides are TGCAGCGTCGGGCGGGACAGGGCTTCTGAAGCTTTCTTT. Translation: CSVGRDRASEAFF.